These 26 T cell receptor beta chains were sequenced from one sample in a study of blood T cell repertoires in COVID-19. Generated by immunoSEQ multiplex PCR, the TCRdb table keeps only in-frame clones and is missing some. The repertoire has about 260,000 clones, about 82% of them found once; the top ten carry 2% to 2.5%. Specimen: PBMCs or T cells enriched from blood (not recorded which). The receptors come from a woman in her forties or fifties who had recovered from COVID-19.

This clone was counted a few times. V and J are TRBV5-8 and TRBJ1-2, with 7 nucleotides matching TRBD1. The CDR3 consists of 16 residues. Germline values: CDR1 SGHTS, CDR2 YDEGEE. J gave up 4 bases and V 4 bases, and 13 bases lay outside the gene matches. As DNA, the CDR3 is TGTGCCAGCAGCCCGCGACAGGGCCTCCTATCCTATGGCTACACCTTC. Its protein is CASSPRQGLLSYGYTF. Full variable domain (remainder filled in from reference TRBV5-8 and TRBJ1-2): EAGVTQSPTHLIKTRGQQATLRCSPISGHTSVYWYQQALGLGLQFLLWYDEGEERNRGNFPPRFSGRQFPNYSSELNVNALELEDSALYLCASSPRQGLLSYGYTFGSGTRLTVV.

This sequence joins TRBV6-6 and TRBJ1-2, with D unresolved. Per germline, CDR1 MNHNY and CDR2 SVGAGI (reference sequence). V lost 8 bases and J lost 6, with 19 bases in between. This CDR3 has 14 residues. CDR3 sequence reads: CASELSGRLDGYTF. As DNA, the CDR3 is TGTGCCAGCGAGTTAAGCGGGAGGCTCGATGGCTACACCTTC.

This clone was observed a few times. V and J are TRBV7-9 and TRBJ2-3; 7 bases fit TRBD1. V was clipped by 5 bases and J by 2 bases; unmatched bases: 4. Germline V gives CDR1 SEHNR, CDR2 FQNEAQ (reference sequence). The CDR3 spans 14 residues. The CDR3 coding sequence is TGTGCCAGCAGCCGACAGGGTCACACAGATACGCAGTATTTT. Translation gives CASSRQGHTDTQYF.

This clone occurred a few times. This rearrangement joins TRBV11-2 to TRBJ1-1; D not resolved. V shed 1 base and J shed 1 base, with 13 bases lying between them. Germline loops: CDR1 SGHAT, CDR2 FQNNGV. This CDR3 spans 16 amino acids. CDR3 in amino acids: CASSLGTRERNTEAFF. In nucleotides, the CDR3 is TGTGCCAGCAGCTTAGGGACGCGGGAGAGGAACACTGAAGCTTTCTTT.

The chain recombines TRBV11-2 with TRBJ2-7; D not resolved. Germline assignment: CDR1 SGHAT and CDR2 FQNNGV. The CDR3 has 14 amino acids. Trimming took off 1 base at V and 3 bases at J, with 10 bases between the two ends. The CDR3 DNA reads TGTGCCAGCAGCTTAGCAAACAGAGACTACGAGCAGTACTTC. The encoded protein is CASSLANRDYEQYF.

The chain joins TRBV7-9 to TRBJ2-1; 12 bases fit TRBD2. Unmatched junction bases numbered 6, after V lost 9 bases and J lost 3 bases. CDR3 length equals 15 residues. The V gene's germline CDR1 is SEHNR and CDR2 FQNEAQ (reference sequence). In DNA form, the CDR3 reads TGTGCCAGTAAGGGACTAGCGGGTAACTACAATGAGCAGTTCTTC. Encoded protein: CASKGLAGNYNEQFF.

This sequence joins TRBV30 and TRBJ1-2; maybe TRBD1 (5 bases). V was cut by 4 bases and J by 4 bases, with 19 bases left in between. The CDR3 length is 15 residues. Germline-derived CDR1 and CDR2 are GTSNPN and SVGIG (reference sequence). The CDR3 DNA reads as TGTGCCTGGACGGGCCCGGGGGTTGGGGCCTATGGCTACACCTTC. Its translation is CAWTGPGVGAYGYTF.

V is TRBV6-5 and J is TRBJ2-3, with 9 nucleotides matching TRBD2. Germline V CDR1 and CDR2: MNHEY, SVGAGI. Trimming at V came to 8 bases and at J to 1 base, leaving 7 bases not matched to a gene. The CDR3 is 15 amino acids. In DNA form, the CDR3 reads TGTGCCAGCCGTTGGACTAGCGCCCGCACAGATACGCAGTATTTT. Protein product: CASRWTSARTDTQYF.

This clone was counted only a few times. The rearrangement joins TRBV28 to TRBJ1-1; 7 bases map to TRBD1. Germline assignment: CDR1 MDHEN and CDR2 SYDVKM. With V trimmed by 6 bases and J by 1 base, 14 bases remained unmatched. The CDR3 loop spans 17 amino acids. The CDR3 reads CASSYPALGQPNTEAFF. CDR3 sequence (DNA): TGTGCCAGCAGCTACCCCGCATTGGGACAGCCGAACACTGAAGCTTTCTTT.

The rearrangement links TRBV28 to TRBJ2-7; a possible D gene is TRBD1 (6 bases). The germline V gene has CDR1 MDHEN and CDR2 SYDVKM. The length of the CDR3 is 14 residues. V lost 3 bases, J lost 5 bases, and 14 bases lay in between. The CDR3 loop reads CASSFAGVMNEQYF. The CDR3 coding sequence is TGTGCCAGCAGTTTCGCAGGGGTCATGAACGAGCAGTACTTC. The full variable domain, its missing parts supplied by reference TRBV28 and TRBJ2-7, is DVKVTQSSRYLVKRTGEKVFLECVQDMDHENMFWYRQDPGLGLRLIYFSYDVKMKEKGDIPEGYSVSREKKERFSLILESASTNQTSMYLCASSFAGVMNEQYFGPGTRLTVT.

The rearrangement joins TRBV3-1 (or the pseudogene TRBV3-2) to TRBJ2-7; 10 bases align to TRBD2. The CDR3 runs 14 residues. V shed 2 bases and J 7 bases; nucleotides not matched to a gene: 5. The germline V gene has CDR1 LGHDT and CDR2 YNNKEL (reference sequence). CDR3 in amino acids: CASSQLAGAGEQYF. CDR3 sequence (DNA): TGTGCCAGCAGCCAACTAGCGGGAGCGGGAGAGCAGTACTTC.

The chain's CDR3 is CASSYGTYNTGELFF. CDR3 sequence (DNA): TGTGCCAGCAGTTACGGGACATATAACACCGGGGAGCTGTTTTTT. The V gene is TRBV6-5, the J gene TRBJ2-2; possibly TRBD1 for D (6 bases). CDR1 is MNHEY, CDR2 SVGAGI, per germline. This CDR3 is built from 15 residues. The V and J ends lost 2 bases and 2 bases respectively, with 9 bases between them.

The J gene is TRBJ2-1, the V gene TRBV15, with 9 bases aligning to TRBD1. This CDR3 is built from 18 residues. Germline lookup yields CDR1 LNHNV and CDR2 YYDKDF (reference sequence). Losses at the gene ends were 3 bases for V and 12 bases for J; bases not matched to a gene: 21. The CDR3 spells CATSSPDLDRGKRGRQFF. In DNA form, the CDR3 reads TGTGCCACCAGCAGCCCCGATCTGGACAGGGGCAAAAGGGGCCGGCAGTTCTTC.

The rearrangement joins TRBV6-4 to TRBJ2-1; 7 nucleotides line up with TRBD1. The trim removed 4 bases at V and 0 bases at J, leaving 3 bases unmatched. Germline assignment: CDR1 MRHNA and CDR2 SNTAGT. The CDR3 consists of 15 residues. CDR3 nucleotide sequence: TGTGCCAGCAGTGTGGGACAGTCCTCCTACAATGAGCAGTTCTTC. This encodes CASSVGQSSYNEQFF.

For this clone: Other DNA sequences in this specimen translate into the identical CDR3. This chain links TRBV28 with TRBJ1-5; possibly TRBD1 for D (5 bases). CDR1 and CDR2 (germline): MDHEN, SYDVKM. Trimming pared 3 bases from V and 2 bases from J, leaving 8 bases between. The CDR3 is 14 residues long. CDR3 coding DNA: TGTGCCAGCAGTTTCTTAGGGGGCAATCAGCCCCAGCATTTT. Protein product: CASSFLGGNQPQHF.

The chain employs TRBV28 and TRBJ2-3, with TRBD1 matching over 9 bases. Losses at the gene ends were 4 bases for V and 4 bases for J; bases not matched to a gene: 6. Germline V gene data show CDR1 as MDHEN and CDR2 as SYDVKM. The length of the CDR3 is 15 residues. CDR3 coding DNA: TGTGCCAGCAGTTCGACAGGGGGGAAAGCAGATACGCAGTATTTT. Translating gives CASSSTGGKADTQYF.

This clone was seen more than once but under ten times. The chain is built from TRBV3-1 (or the pseudogene TRBV3-2) and TRBJ2-4; D unresolved. Germline-derived CDR1 and CDR2 are LGHDT and YNNKEL (reference sequence). V lost 4 bases to trimming and J lost 6 bases, with 10 bases between them. The length of the CDR3 is 13 residues. CDR3 in amino acids: CASSPPFGNIQYF. In DNA form, the CDR3 reads TGTGCCAGCAGCCCTCCGTTCGGAAACATTCAGTACTTC.

This chain joins TRBV19 and TRBJ2-2; tentatively, D is TRBD2 (5 bases). The CDR3 is made up of 15 amino acids. The V and J ends lost 3 bases and 4 bases respectively, with 12 bases between them. Per germline, CDR1 LNHDA and CDR2 SQIVND (reference sequence). CDR3 bases: TGTGCCAGTAGTATTAGGACCCGGGGCACCGGGGAGCTGTTTTTT. Translation gives CASSIRTRGTGELFF.

The chain recombines TRBV5-4 with TRBJ1-6, with 9 bases fitting TRBD1. This CDR3 comprises 18 residues. Germline V gene lookup returns CDR1 SGHNT and CDR2 YYREEE (reference sequence). The V and J ends lost 0 bases and 0 bases, in that order; junction bases with no gene match: 4. CDR3 protein: CASSLDRGLSSYNSPLHF. The CDR3 coding sequence is TGTGCCAGCAGCTTGGACAGGGGGCTTAGCTCCTATAATTCACCCCTCCACTTT.

This rearrangement joins TRBV30 to TRBJ2-7; tentative D call: TRBD1 (5 bases). The germline V gene has CDR1 GTSNPN and CDR2 SVGIG (reference sequence). Trimming stripped 6 bases from V and 6 bases from J, with 18 bases between. The CDR3 spans 13 residues. In DNA form, the CDR3 reads TGTGCCTGCCCAGGAGCAGGGCCTGCCGAGCAGTACTTC. The encoded protein is CACPGAGPAEQYF.

The rearrangement uses TRBV7-3 and TRBJ1-3, with D unclear. V lost 5 bases and J 4 bases, leaving 9 bases between the germline ends. CDR1 and CDR2 from the germline V gene are SGHTA and FQGTGA. The CDR3 extends over 13 amino acids. CDR3 protein: CASSPAYGNTIYF. CDR3 nucleotide sequence: TGTGCCAGCAGCCCCGCGTACGGAAACACCATATATTTT.

The J gene is TRBJ2-1, the V gene TRBV7-3; 7 bases agree with TRBD2. The CDR3 consists of 16 residues. Germline V gene sequence: CDR1 SGHTA, CDR2 FQGTGA. With 5 bases clipped from V and 7 bases from J, the junction kept 14 bases outside the gene matches. Written as DNA, the CDR3 is TGTGCCAGCAGCGCGGGGCGGGAGAGGTTTGGGAATGAGCAGTTCTTC. Translation: CASSAGRERFGNEQFF. Using reference TRBV7-3 and TRBJ2-1 for the parts outside the CDR3, the full variable domain is GAGVSQTPSNKVTEKGKYVELRCDPISGHTALYWYRQSLGQGPEFLIYFQGTGAADDSGLPNDRFFAVRPEGSVSTLKIQRTERGDSAVYLCASSAGRERFGNEQFFGPGTRLTVL.

The chain uses TRBV19 and TRBJ1-5; possible D gene TRBD1, 5 bases. Trimming removed 1 base at V and 4 bases at J, with 11 bases between. CDR1 is LNHDA and CDR2 is SQIVND in the germline V gene (reference sequence). This CDR3 comprises 15 residues. CDR3 amino acids: CASSIVRAPNQPQHF. The CDR3 DNA is TGTGCCAGTAGTATAGTCAGGGCACCAAATCAGCCCCAGCATTTT.

The chain recombines TRBV18 with TRBJ2-7; no clear D gene. The CDR3 sequence is 14 residues long. Germline CDR1 reads KGHSH; CDR2 reads LQKENI. V was cut by 2 bases and J by 3 bases, with 11 bases left in between. The CDR3 coding sequence is TGTGCCAGCTCACCAGGCAGTAACAACTACGAGCAGTACTTC. Its protein is CASSPGSNNYEQYF.

This clone has a handful of counts. The V call is TRBV5-1, the J call TRBJ2-7; D possibly corresponds to TRBD1 (5 bases). This CDR3 has 15 amino acids. The germline CDR1 and CDR2 sequences are SGHRS and YFSETQ. Trimming shortened V by 0 bases and J by 3 bases, and 13 bases separated the two germline ends. DNA of the CDR3: TGCGCCAGCAGCTTGGGACAGACAAATCTCTACGAGCAGTACTTC. This sequence encodes CASSLGQTNLYEQYF.

This chain links TRBV18 with TRBJ2-7, with 7 positions matching TRBD1. V shed 9 bases, J shed 2 bases, and the junction held 10 bases outside the gene matches. CDR3 length: 14 amino acids. Germline CDR1 is KGHSH and CDR2 is LQKENI. CDR3 protein: CASSSEGGPYEQYF. The CDR3 DNA reads TGTGCCAGTTCTTCTGAAGGGGGCCCCTACGAGCAGTACTTC. Full variable domain (outside the CDR3, taken from reference TRBV18 and TRBJ2-7): NAGVMQNPRHLVRRRGQEARLRCSPMKGHSHVYWYRQLPEEGLKFMVYLQKENIIDESGMPKERFSAEFPKEGPSILRIQQVVRGDSAAYFCASSSEGGPYEQYFGPGTRLTVT.